This T cell receptor beta chain was captured in a study of CD8 T cells in ankylosing spondylitis. TCRdb analysed the 5' RACE reads with MiXCR anew, one entry per CDR3 protein. The sample contains around 770,000 distinct CDR3 sequences, around 19% of which appear only once. Regarding this clonotype: Its antigen is as yet unknown.

General observations from the study: Reports say disease-linked clones showed up significantly more in matched ankylosing spondylitis synovial fluid. Typical of ankylosing spondylitis blood, it appeared, was a TCR beta motif of fewer than ten highly homologous variants. Several of the motif variants were reported before in synovial fluid and blood from reactive arthritis.

In germline, CDR1 is KGHSH, CDR2 LQKENI. The length of the CDR3 is 13 residues. The V and J ends lost 3 bases and 6 bases respectively, with 12 bases between them. The sequence was obtained from a male donor with ankylosing spondylitis. The chain joins TRBV18 to TRBJ2-7; maybe TRBD1 (6 bases). Sequencing was carried out using blood, either unsorted or a sorted T cell fraction (not recorded which). CDR3 in amino acids: CASSPTTGFEQYF. The CDR3 DNA sequence: TGTGCCAGCTCACCGACCACAGGGTTCGAGCAGTACTTC.